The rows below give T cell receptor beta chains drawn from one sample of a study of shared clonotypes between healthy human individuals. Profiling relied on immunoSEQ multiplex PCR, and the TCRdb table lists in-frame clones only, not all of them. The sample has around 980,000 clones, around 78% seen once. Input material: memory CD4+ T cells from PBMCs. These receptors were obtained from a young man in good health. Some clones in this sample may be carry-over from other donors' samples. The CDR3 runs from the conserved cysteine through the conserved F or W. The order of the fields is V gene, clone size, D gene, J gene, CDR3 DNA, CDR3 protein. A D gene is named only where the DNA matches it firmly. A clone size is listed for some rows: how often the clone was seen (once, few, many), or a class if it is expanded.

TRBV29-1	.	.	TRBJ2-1	TGCAGCGTGATTGCTAGTATTTCCTACAATGAGCAGTTCTTC	CSVIASISYNEQFF
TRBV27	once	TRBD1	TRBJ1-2	TGTGCCAGCAGCCCAACCGTAGGGGACAGTTATGGCTACACCTTC	CASSPTVGDSYGYTF
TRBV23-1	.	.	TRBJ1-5	TGCGCCAGCAGTCAATCGCTCAGCGGAGGAGATCAGCCCCAGCATTTT	CASSQSLSGGDQPQHF
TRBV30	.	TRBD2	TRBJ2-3	TGTGCCTGCGAAATGATTAGCGGGAGCGTAGATACGCAGTATTTT	CACEMISGSVDTQYF
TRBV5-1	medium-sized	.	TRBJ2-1	TGCGCCAGCAGCTGGACTCGTGGCGAGCAGTTCTTC	CASSWTRGEQFF
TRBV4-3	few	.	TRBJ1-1	TGCGCCAGCAGCCAAGAAACAGGGAGGAACACTGAAGCTTTCTTT	CASSQETGRNTEAFF
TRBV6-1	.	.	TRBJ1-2	TGTGCCAGCAGTGAAGCGTGGCAGGGAGGCAACTATGGCTACACCTTC	CASSEAWQGGNYGYTF
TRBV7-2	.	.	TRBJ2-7	TGTGCCAGCAGCTTAGGGTGGGAGGCCTACGAGCAGTACTTC	CASSLGWEAYEQYF
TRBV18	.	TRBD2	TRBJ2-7	TGTGCCAGCTCACCCGGAGCGGGAGGGCCCTACGAGCAGTACTTC	CASSPGAGGPYEQYF
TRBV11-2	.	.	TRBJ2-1	TGTGCCAGCAGTCCATCTAGGGTCTACAATGAGCAGTTCTTC	CASSPSRVYNEQFF
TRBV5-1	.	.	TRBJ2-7	TGCGCCAGCAGCTTGGGGGTCAGTTACGAGCAGTACTTC	CASSLGVSYEQYF
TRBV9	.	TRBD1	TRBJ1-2	TGTGCCAGCAGCGTAGGGACAGGGGAATTCTATGGCTACACCTTC	CASSVGTGEFYGYTF
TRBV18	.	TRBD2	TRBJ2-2	TGTGCCAGCTCACAACTAGCGGGAGAATCGGGGGAGCTGTTTTTT	CASSQLAGESGELFF
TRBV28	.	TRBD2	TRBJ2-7	TGTGCCAGCAGTCCCAATCTAGCGGGAGTCCACGAGCAGTACTTC	CASSPNLAGVHEQYF
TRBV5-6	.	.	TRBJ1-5	TGTGCCAGCAGCTTGAGATTCGGGGGCCATCAGCCCCAGCATTTT	CASSLRFGGHQPQHF
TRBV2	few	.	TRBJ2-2	TGTGCCAGCAGTGTTGGGGGAAGTACCGGGGAGCTGTTTTTT	CASSVGGSTGELFF
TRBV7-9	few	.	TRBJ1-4	TGTGCCAGCAGCTTAGCGACGGCCGGACAAACTAATGAAAAACTGTTTTTT	CASSLATAGQTNEKLFF
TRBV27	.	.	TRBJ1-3	TGTGCCAGCAGGCCGGGACCTCTTTTCTCTGGAAACACCATATATTTT	CASRPGPLFSGNTIYF
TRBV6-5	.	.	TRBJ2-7	TGTGCCAGCAGTTACAGGGGAGGAACCTACGAGCAGTACTTC	CASSYRGGTYEQYF
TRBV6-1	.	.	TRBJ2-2	TGTGCCAGCAGTGAGGGGACGGCCGGTACCGGGGAGCTGTTTTTT	CASSEGTAGTGELFF
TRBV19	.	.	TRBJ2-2	TGTGCCAGTAAATTGGGTAGGGACACCGGGGAGCTGTTTTTT	CASKLGRDTGELFF
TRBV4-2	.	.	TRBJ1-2	TGTGCCAGCAGCCAAGGGACTTTTGACTATGGCTACACCTTC	CASSQGTFDYGYTF
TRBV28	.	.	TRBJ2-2	.	CASTSFKGQFGAGELFF
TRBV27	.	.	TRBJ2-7	TGTGCCAGCAGTCCCTTTCTAGCCAGGGGCGAGCAGTACTTC	CASSPFLARGEQYF
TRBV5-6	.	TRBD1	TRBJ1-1	TGTGCCAGCAGCTTGGAACCTCACGGGACAGGGGGCGCGGGGACTGAAGCTTTCTTT	CASSLEPHGTGGAGTEAFF
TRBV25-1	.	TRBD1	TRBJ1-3	TGTGCCAGCAGTGAATACAGGACAGGGGCTGGAAACACCATATATTTT	CASSEYRTGAGNTIYF
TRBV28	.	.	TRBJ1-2	TGTGCCAGCAGTTTAAGCGGGGCGAGAGTCCACGGCTACACCTTC	CASSLSGARVHGYTF
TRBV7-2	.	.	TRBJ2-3	TGTGCCAGCAGCCCGAGAACAACAGATACGCAGTATTTT	CASSPRTTDTQYF
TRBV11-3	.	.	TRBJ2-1	TGTGCCAGCAGCTTAGACCCCAATGAGCAGTTCTTC	CASSLDPNEQFF
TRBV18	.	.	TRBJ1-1	TGTGCCAGCTCACCACAGGGGCGCCCTGAAGCTTTCTTT	CASSPQGRPEAFF